One sample yielded the 27 T cell receptor beta chains listed below, sequenced in a study of blood T cell repertoires in COVID-19. TCRdb's copy holds only in-frame clones and misses some; the assay was immunoSEQ multiplex PCR. The data show about 140,000 clones, 70% to 85% seen once. Sequenced: peripheral blood. These TCRs come from a man aged 55-75 years with active or convalescent COVID-19.

The chain uses TRBV25-1 and TRBJ1-2; 12 positions agree with TRBD1. Germline assignment: CDR1 MGHDK and CDR2 SYGVNS. The CDR3 length is 17 residues. The ends lost 4 bases at V and 6 bases at J; junction bases unmatched: 12. Written as DNA, the CDR3 is TGTGCCAGCAGTGGCCCTCTCCGGGACAGGGGGCCGGATGGCTACACCTTC. Protein product: CASSGPLRDRGPDGYTF.

The V call is TRBV5-8, the J call TRBJ2-5, with 14 bases fitting TRBD2. The ends lost 4 bases at V and 1 base at J; junction bases unmatched: 6. The CDR3 runs 17 residues. CDR1 SGHTS and CDR2 YDEGEE come from the germline V gene. CDR3 nucleotide sequence: TGTGCCAGCAGCACAAGACTAGCGGGAGGGACCCAAGAGACCCAGTACTTC. Translation: CASSTRLAGGTQETQYF.

Only one count was recorded for this clone. The chain links TRBV5-1 to TRBJ2-2, with 7 bases identical to TRBD1. The germline CDR1 and CDR2 sequences are SGHRS and YFSETQ. The CDR3 contains 15 residues. The V segment lost 4 bases and the J segment 4 bases; nucleotides outside the gene matches: 7. The CDR3 DNA is TGCGCCAGCAGCCAATGGACAGGAAGCACCGGGGAGCTGTTTTTT. Its translation is CASSQWTGSTGELFF.

The genes are TRBV7-2 and TRBJ1-2; TRBD1 is a possible D gene (5 bases). Trimming removed 5 bases at V and 6 bases at J, with 19 bases between. In germline, CDR1 is SGHTA, CDR2 FQGNSA. CDR3 size: 15 residues. Here the CDR3 reads CASSKRQSAGDGYTF. The CDR3 region has the DNA TGTGCCAGCAGCAAAAGACAGAGCGCGGGGGATGGCTACACCTTC.

The genes are TRBV7-8 and TRBJ1-6, with TRBD1 identical over 8 bases. V was pared by 5 bases and J by 5 bases, with 5 bases of the junction left unmatched. Germline V lookup: CDR1 SGHVS, CDR2 FQNEAQ. This CDR3 has 15 amino acids. The chain's CDR3 is CASSQTGDHNSPLHF. CDR3 in DNA: TGTGCCAGCAGCCAGACAGGGGATCATAATTCACCCCTCCACTTT. The whole variable domain, filled in from reference TRBV7-8 and TRBJ1-6, reads GAGVSQSPRYKVAKRGQDVALRCDPISGHVSLFWYQQALGQGPEFLTYFQNEAQLDKSGLPSDRFFAERPEGSVSTLKIQRTQQEDSAVYLCASSQTGDHNSPLHFGNGTRLTVT.

This clone was picked up one time. The chain carries TRBV30 and TRBJ2-3; the match to TRBD2 covers 8 bases. Germline V gene data show CDR1 as GTSNPN and CDR2 as SVGIG (reference sequence). The CDR3 consists of 14 residues. The CDR3 DNA reads TGTGCGCAACGGACTGCGGGGGGTCCGGATACGCAGTATTTT. Translation gives CAQRTAGGPDTQYF.

This clone has a single count. The V call is TRBV28, the J call TRBJ1-6; D not resolved. V was cut by 1 base and J by 5 bases, with 9 bases left in between. The CDR3 contains 15 residues. Germline V CDR1 and CDR2: MDHEN, SYDVKM. The CDR3 bases are TGTGCCAGCAGTTTATTACAGATTGATAATTCACCCCTCCACTTT. It yields the protein CASSLLQIDNSPLHF.

The gene calls are TRBV4-3 and TRBJ2-1, with TRBD2 as a possible D gene (5 bases). Germline V gives CDR1 LGHNA, CDR2 YSLEER. The CDR3 loop spans 12 amino acids. V lost 4 bases, J lost 9 bases, and 10 bases lay in between. The CDR3 here is CASSRHGIEQFF. The CDR3 DNA follows: TGCGCCAGCAGCCGACACGGGATTGAGCAGTTCTTC.

V is TRBV24-1 and J is TRBJ2-1; tentatively, D is TRBD2 (6 bases). Deletions cut 2 bases from V and 6 bases from J, with 16 bases between. Per germline, CDR1 KGHDR and CDR2 SFDVKD. CDR3 size: 16 residues. The CDR3 loop reads CATSDSGRVGGNEQFF. The CDR3 coding sequence is TGTGCCACCAGTGATTCGGGTCGTGTGGGGGGCAATGAGCAGTTCTTC.

This clone was seen a few times. The chain uses TRBV30 and TRBJ1-5; 7 bases fit TRBD1. Per germline, CDR1 GTSNPN and CDR2 SVGIG (reference sequence). CDR3 length: 15 amino acids. The J segment lost 1 base and the V segment lost 4 bases, leaving 7 bases of the junction unmatched. This chain's CDR3 is CAWTSDRRSNQPQHF. CDR3 coding DNA: TGTGCCTGGACTTCGGACAGGCGGAGCAATCAGCCCCAGCATTTT.

V and J are TRBV19 and TRBJ2-2; 10 bases fit TRBD2. Germline V gene data show CDR1 as LNHDA and CDR2 as SQIVND (reference sequence). The junction had 13 bases not matched to a gene; V was cut back by 5 bases and J by 7 bases. The CDR3 has 17 amino acids. For the CDR3, the DNA is TGTGCCAGTAGTCGGGCTAGCGGGAGAGTAATTGGCGGGGAGCTGTTTTTT. This encodes CASSRASGRVIGGELFF.

This chain uses TRBV25-1 with TRBJ2-5, with unresolved D. Germline CDR1 and CDR2: MGHDK and SYGVNS. V lost 2 bases, J lost 4 bases, and 17 bases lay in between. This CDR3 is built from 16 residues. This CDR3 reads CASSEEQLLSGETQYF. CDR3 in DNA: TGTGCCAGCAGTGAAGAACAGCTATTGAGTGGAGAGACCCAGTACTTC.

The J gene is TRBJ2-1, the V gene TRBV12-3 or TRBV12-4; D uncertain. V was trimmed by 7 bases and J by 5 bases, leaving 12 bases between them. CDR3 length: 13 residues. The CDR3: CASNTDTDNEQFF. CDR3 nucleotides: TGTGCCAGCAACACAGACACCGACAATGAGCAGTTCTTC.

The chain joins TRBV30 to TRBJ1-5; D might be TRBD1 (6 bases). The CDR3 loop spans 16 amino acids. CDR1 GTSNPN and CDR2 SVGIG come from the germline V gene (reference sequence). V was trimmed by 5 bases and J by 0 bases, leaving 17 bases between them. The CDR3 spells CAWSTGNPYSNQPQHF. As DNA, the CDR3 is TGTGCCTGGTCAACAGGGAACCCTTATAGCAATCAGCCCCAGCATTTT.

This clone was observed a single time. The rearrangement joins TRBV2 to TRBJ2-5, with 8 bases matching TRBD2. There are 13 residues in the CDR3. The germline V gene encodes CDR1 SNHLY and CDR2 FYNNEI. V trimming: 7 bases; J trimming: 5 bases; junction bases outside the gene matches: 6. The CDR3 DNA follows: TGTGCCAGCACCGGGGGGGGAAAGGAGACCCAGTACTTC. Translating gives CASTGGGKETQYF.

The rearrangement links TRBV18 to TRBJ1-4; D uncertain. CDR3 length: 17 amino acids. CDR1 is KGHSH, CDR2 LQKENI, per germline. The V end lost 6 bases, the J end lost 0 bases, and 17 bases lay between the germline ends. CDR3 amino acids: CASSGQNLLATNEKLFF. DNA of the CDR3: TGTGCCAGCTCTGGGCAGAACCTTCTCGCAACTAATGAAAAACTGTTTTTT.

This sequence joins TRBV19 and TRBJ1-2; 7 bases line up with TRBD1. V shed 4 bases, J shed 1 base, and the junction held 9 bases outside the gene matches. This CDR3 has 16 amino acids. Germline values: CDR1 LNHDA, CDR2 SQIVND (reference sequence). CDR3 DNA sequence: TGTGCCAGTAGTACCCAGGGACAGATAGTTAACTATGGCTACACCTTC. Translation gives CASSTQGQIVNYGYTF.

This clone turned up a few times. The chain has TRBV30 and TRBJ2-2; D call uncertain. The CDR3 is 13 amino acids. V shed 7 bases and J shed 0 bases, with 9 bases lying between them. CDR1 is GTSNPN, CDR2 SVGIG, per germline (reference sequence). The chain's CDR3 is CALDMANTGELFF. The CDR3 DNA reads as TGTGCCTTAGACATGGCGAACACCGGGGAGCTGTTTTTT.

The chain combines TRBV30 with TRBJ1-2; TRBD1 agrees at 8 bases. Trimming cost V 7 bases and J 4 bases; bases outside gene matches: 8. This CDR3 is 13 amino acids long. Germline V gene lookup returns CDR1 GTSNPN and CDR2 SVGIG (reference sequence). The CDR3 bases are TGTGCCTCCCGGACAGGGACCTCCTATGGCTACACCTTC. This encodes CASRTGTSYGYTF.

Only one count was recorded for this clone. V and J are TRBV6-6 and TRBJ2-7; TRBD2 might be the D (6 bases). This CDR3 comprises 16 residues. CDR1 and CDR2 (germline): MNHNY, SVGAGI (reference sequence). Trimming removed 7 bases from V and 1 base from J, with 20 bases in between. The CDR3 here is CASTLKGGLGSYEQYV. The CDR3, as DNA: TGTGCCAGCACTCTAAAAGGAGGGTTGGGTTCCTACGAGCAGTACGTC.

With regard to this clone: At one end the junction does not follow the germline gene, possibly because of a read error. The rearrangement joins TRBV7-7 to TRBJ2-2; 7 bases map to TRBD1. Germline lookup yields CDR1 SSHAT and CDR2 FNYEAQ (reference sequence). This CDR3 is 14 amino acids long. CDR3 sequence reads: CASSFDRDTGELFF. CDR3 bases: TGTGCTAGCAGCTTCGACAGGGACACCGGGGAGCTGTTTTTT.

The rearrangement links TRBV9 to TRBJ1-6; 7 bases fit TRBD1. V lost 4 bases, J lost 8 bases, and 9 bases stayed unmatched. This CDR3 spans 15 amino acids. Germline-derived CDR1 and CDR2 are SGDLS and YYNGEE. CDR3 sequence reads: CASSLLQGRDSPLHF. DNA of the CDR3: TGTGCCAGCAGCCTACTACAGGGGCGGGATTCACCCCTCCACTTT.

As concerns this clone: The junction and the germline gene differ at one end; a read error may be behind it. The V gene is TRBV7-7, the J gene TRBJ2-1; TRBD1 aligns across 10 bases. There are 15 residues in the CDR3. The germline V gene encodes CDR1 SSHAT and CDR2 FNYEAQ (reference sequence). This CDR3 is CASSPRDRGDNEQFF. The CDR3 nucleotides are TGTGCTAGCAGCCCACGGGACAGGGGCGACAATGAGCAGTTCTTC.

The chain is built from TRBV19 and TRBJ1-5, with TRBD1 matching 8 bases. Germline-derived CDR1 and CDR2 are LNHDA and SQIVND (reference sequence). The V segment lost 4 bases and the J segment 2 bases; nucleotides outside the gene matches: 7. The length of the CDR3 is 16 residues. This chain's CDR3 is CASSTWTGYGNQPQHF. The CDR3 nucleotides read TGTGCCAGTAGTACGTGGACAGGGTATGGCAATCAGCCCCAGCATTTT. Full variable domain (outside the CDR3, taken from reference TRBV19 and TRBJ1-5): DGGITQSPKYLFRKEGQNVTLSCEQNLNHDAMYWYRQDPGQGLRLIYYSQIVNDFQKGDIAEGYSVSREKKESFPLTVTSAQKNPTAFYLCASSTWTGYGNQPQHFGDGTRLSIL.

V and J are TRBV27 and TRBJ1-6; D may be TRBD1 (5 bases). V was cut by 6 bases and J by 7 bases, with 13 bases left in between. There are 14 residues in the CDR3. From germline, CDR1 is MNHEY and CDR2 SMNVEV (reference sequence). In DNA, the CDR3 is TGTGCCAGCAGGGGGGGGTGGGAAAATTCACCCCTCCACTTT. Protein product: CASRGGWENSPLHF.

The chain couples TRBV28 to TRBJ1-5, with D unclear. V gave up 6 bases and J gave up 2 bases, with 14 bases separating them. Germline V CDR1 and CDR2: MDHEN, SYDVKM. The CDR3 is made up of 15 amino acids. DNA for the CDR3: TGTGCCAGCAGGGGTTCAGGTTCGGGCAATCAGCCCCAGCATTTT. Encoded protein: CASRGSGSGNQPQHF.

The chain recombines TRBV11-3 with TRBJ2-2, with TRBD1 matching over 9 bases. The CDR3 runs 16 residues. Germline V CDR1 and CDR2: SGHNT, YENEEA. V was pared by 5 bases and J by 2 bases, with 6 bases of the junction left unmatched. The CDR3: CASSQRTGANTGELFF. The CDR3 coding sequence is TGTGCCAGCAGCCAACGGACAGGGGCCAACACCGGGGAGCTGTTTTTT.